This entry features one TCR beta chain sequence. Its antigen is undetermined. Construction of the TCRbeta library involved unique molecular identifiers. From the PCR reads, TCRdb called clonotypes with MiXCR, one entry per CDR3 protein. The profile shows about 980,000 distinct CDR3 sequences, roughly 29% of them singletons. These data originate in a study of T-cell reconstitution after alpha-beta-depleted transplantation in children. Whole-study results and caveats: About two months after transplant, alpha-beta T cells reportedly came from several hundred expanded graft clones.

V was pared by 5 bases and J by 4 bases, with 8 bases of the junction left unmatched. CDR1 and CDR2 from the germline V gene are SQVTM and ANQGSEA. The CDR3 length is 15 residues. The sample consisted of PBMCs, mostly from graft donor cells, taken 360 days after TCRalphabeta/CD19-depleted stem cell transplant. This sequence joins TRBV29-1 and TRBJ2-3; 11 bases are a match to TRBD2. The sequence came from a boy younger than two who had a stem cell transplant for SCID, so the T cells may come from the graft donor. The CDR3 loop reads CSVSGLAASADTQYF. The CDR3 region has the DNA TGCAGCGTTTCGGGACTAGCGGCATCAGCAGATACGCAGTATTTT.